Given below is one T cell receptor beta chain in context. This table comes from immunoSEQ multiplex PCR, and its TCRdb copy is limited to in-frame clones, with some not included. The repertoire holds over 60,000 clones, with around four fifths as singletons. This sample is part of a study of blood T cell repertoires in COVID-19. The CDR3 extends over 16 amino acids. Germline V gives CDR1 SGHRS, CDR2 YFSETQ. Trimming took 0 bases from V and 4 from J, leaving 13 bases between them. The TCR comes from a human donor in a cohort sampled during active COVID-19. The chain links TRBV5-1 to TRBJ1-4, with TRBD1 as a possible D gene (6 bases). The specimen was peripheral blood. The CDR3 here is CASSLGDMALNEKLFF. The CDR3 DNA follows: TGCGCCAGCAGCTTGGGGGACATGGCCCTTAATGAAAAACTGTTTTTT. Combining the CDR3 with reference TRBV5-1 and TRBJ1-4 gives the whole variable domain KAGVTQTPRYLIKTRGQQVTLSCSPISGHRSVSWYQQTPGQGLQFLFEYFSETQRNKGNFPGRFSGRQFSNSRSEMNVSTLELGDSALYLCASSLGDMALNEKLFFGSGTQLSVL.